One sample yielded the 2 T cell receptor beta chains listed below, sequenced in a study of cytomegalovirus exposure and HLA in healthy donors. The PCR made use of 60 Vbeta and 13 Jbeta primers. TCRdb keeps only in-frame clones here, not all; method: immunoSEQ multiplex PCR. The sample lists about 180,000 clones, roughly 77% occurring once. Specimen: PBMCs. These TCRs come from a woman in her twenties or thirties in good health and CMV-seropositive.

The chain links TRBV9 to TRBJ1-1; 8 bases line up with TRBD1. This CDR3 spans 12 amino acids. Trimming removed 3 bases from V and 11 bases from J; junction bases left unmatched: 6. Germline values: CDR1 SGDLS, CDR2 YYNGEE. Written as DNA, the CDR3 is TGTGCCAGCAGCGCACAGGGGGATCGGGCTTTCTTT. Its protein is CASSAQGDRAFF.

This clone was seen only once. The gene calls are TRBV4-3 and TRBJ2-7; 12 nucleotides agree with TRBD1. Germline V gene sequence: CDR1 LGHNA, CDR2 YSLEER. The CDR3 is made up of 19 amino acids. The V and J ends lost 0 bases and 5 bases, in that order; junction bases with no gene match: 14. The CDR3 DNA is TGCGCCAGCAGCCAAGATAGGCCGGGACAGGGGGCCGGGATTCACGAGCAGTACTTC. The encoded protein is CASSQDRPGQGAGIHEQYF.